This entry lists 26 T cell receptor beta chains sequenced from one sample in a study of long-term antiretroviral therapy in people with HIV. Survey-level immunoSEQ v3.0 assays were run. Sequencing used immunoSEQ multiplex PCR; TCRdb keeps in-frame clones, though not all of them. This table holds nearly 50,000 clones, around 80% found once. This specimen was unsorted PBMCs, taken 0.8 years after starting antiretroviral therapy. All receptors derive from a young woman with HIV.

The CDR3 coding sequence is TGTGCCAGCAGCCGGGGCGGTCAGGGGGCGCCCGGAAACACCATATATTTT. Translation gives CASSRGGQGAPGNTIYF. This rearrangement joins TRBV5-4 to TRBJ1-3, with 8 bases that match TRBD1. Trimming at V came to 4 bases and at J to 4 bases, leaving 13 bases not matched to a gene. The germline gives CDR1 SGHNT, CDR2 YYREEE (reference sequence). The CDR3 runs to 17 residues.

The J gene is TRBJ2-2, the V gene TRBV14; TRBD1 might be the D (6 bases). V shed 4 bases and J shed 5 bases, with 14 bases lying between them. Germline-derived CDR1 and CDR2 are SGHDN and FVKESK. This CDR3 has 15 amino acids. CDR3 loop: CASSRNREITGELFF. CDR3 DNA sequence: TGTGCCAGCAGCCGGAACAGGGAAATTACCGGGGAGCTGTTTTTT.

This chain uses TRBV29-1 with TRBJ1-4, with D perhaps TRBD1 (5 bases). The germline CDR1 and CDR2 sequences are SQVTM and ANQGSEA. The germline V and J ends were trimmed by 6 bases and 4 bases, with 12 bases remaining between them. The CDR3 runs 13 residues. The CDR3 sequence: CSVGSGINEKLFF. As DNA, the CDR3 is TGCAGCGTGGGGTCAGGGATTAATGAAAAACTGTTTTTT.

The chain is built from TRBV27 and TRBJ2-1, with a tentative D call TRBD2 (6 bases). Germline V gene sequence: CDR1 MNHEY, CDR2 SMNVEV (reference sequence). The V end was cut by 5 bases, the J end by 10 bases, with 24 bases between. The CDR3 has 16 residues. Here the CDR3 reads CASSRQTSFVNREQFF. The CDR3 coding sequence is TGTGCCAGCAGTAGACAGACTAGTTTTGTAAACCGAGAGCAGTTCTTC.

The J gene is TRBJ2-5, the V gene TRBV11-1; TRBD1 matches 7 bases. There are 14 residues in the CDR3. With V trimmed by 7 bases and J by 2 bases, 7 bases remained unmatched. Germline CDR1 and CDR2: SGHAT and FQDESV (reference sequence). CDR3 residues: CASKTDREQETQYF. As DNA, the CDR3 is TGTGCCAGCAAGACCGACAGGGAGCAAGAGACCCAGTACTTC.

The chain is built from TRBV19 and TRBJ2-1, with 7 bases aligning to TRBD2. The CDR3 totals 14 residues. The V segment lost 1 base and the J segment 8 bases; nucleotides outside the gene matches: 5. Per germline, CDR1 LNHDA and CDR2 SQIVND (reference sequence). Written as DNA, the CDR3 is TGTGCCAGTAGTATAGTCGCGGGAGCAGATGAGCAGTTCTTC. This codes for CASSIVAGADEQFF. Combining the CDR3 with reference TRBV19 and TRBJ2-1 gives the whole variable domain DGGITQSPKYLFRKEGQNVTLSCEQNLNHDAMYWYRQDPGQGLRLIYYSQIVNDFQKGDIAEGYSVSREKKESFPLTVTSAQKNPTAFYLCASSIVAGADEQFFGPGTRLTVL.

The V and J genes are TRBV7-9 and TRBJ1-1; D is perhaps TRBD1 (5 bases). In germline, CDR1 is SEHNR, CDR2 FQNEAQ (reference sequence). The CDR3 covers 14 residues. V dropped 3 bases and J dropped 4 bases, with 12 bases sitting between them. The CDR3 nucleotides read TGTGCCAGCAGCTTGGGCAGGGTGGGCACTGAAGCTTTCTTT. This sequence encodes CASSLGRVGTEAFF. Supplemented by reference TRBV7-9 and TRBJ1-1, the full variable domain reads DTGVSQNPRHKITKRGQNVTFRCDPISEHNRLYWYRQTLGQGPEFLTYFQNEAQLEKSRLLSDRFSAERPKGSFSTLEIQRTEQGDSAMYLCASSLGRVGTEAFFGQGTRLTVV.

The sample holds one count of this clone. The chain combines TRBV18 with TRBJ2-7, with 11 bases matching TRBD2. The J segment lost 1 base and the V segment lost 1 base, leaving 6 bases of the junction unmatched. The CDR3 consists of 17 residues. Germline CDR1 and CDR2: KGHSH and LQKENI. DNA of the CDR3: TGTGCCAGCTCACCACTTGTTGGGACTAGCGGATCCTACGAGCAGTACTTC. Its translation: CASSPLVGTSGSYEQYF.

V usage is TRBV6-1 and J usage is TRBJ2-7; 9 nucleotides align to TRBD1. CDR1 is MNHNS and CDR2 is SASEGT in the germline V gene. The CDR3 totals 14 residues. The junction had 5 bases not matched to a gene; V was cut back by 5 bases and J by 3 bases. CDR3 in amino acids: CASSKDRGVYEQYF. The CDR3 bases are TGTGCCAGCAGTAAGGACAGGGGTGTCTACGAGCAGTACTTC.

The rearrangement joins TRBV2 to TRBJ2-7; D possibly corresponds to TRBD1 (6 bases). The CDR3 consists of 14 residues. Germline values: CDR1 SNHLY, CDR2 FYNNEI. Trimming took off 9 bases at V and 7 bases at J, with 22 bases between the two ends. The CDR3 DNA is TGTGCCAGGGGTGTCTATACAGGGTCGCAAGAGCAGTACTTC. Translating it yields CARGVYTGSQEQYF.

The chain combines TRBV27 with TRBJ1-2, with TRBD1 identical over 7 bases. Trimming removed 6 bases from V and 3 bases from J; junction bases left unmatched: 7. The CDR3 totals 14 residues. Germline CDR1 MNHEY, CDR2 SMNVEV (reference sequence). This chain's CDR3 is CASSLGQTHYGYTF. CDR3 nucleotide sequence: TGTGCCAGCAGCCTGGGACAGACTCACTATGGCTACACCTTC.

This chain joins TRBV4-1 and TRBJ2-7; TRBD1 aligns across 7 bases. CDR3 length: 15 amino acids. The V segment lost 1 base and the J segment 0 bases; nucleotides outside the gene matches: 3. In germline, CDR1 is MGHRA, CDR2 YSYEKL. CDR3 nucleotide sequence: TGCGCCAGCAGCCAAGGACAGGGTGGCTCCTACGAGCAGTACTTC. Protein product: CASSQGQGGSYEQYF.

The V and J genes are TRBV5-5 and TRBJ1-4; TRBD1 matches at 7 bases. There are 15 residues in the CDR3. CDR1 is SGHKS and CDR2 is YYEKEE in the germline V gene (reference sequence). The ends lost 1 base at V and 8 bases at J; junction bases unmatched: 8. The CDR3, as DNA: TGTGCCAGCAGCTTGCTCACAGGGGCGAGAGAAAAACTGTTTTTT. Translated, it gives CASSLLTGAREKLFF.

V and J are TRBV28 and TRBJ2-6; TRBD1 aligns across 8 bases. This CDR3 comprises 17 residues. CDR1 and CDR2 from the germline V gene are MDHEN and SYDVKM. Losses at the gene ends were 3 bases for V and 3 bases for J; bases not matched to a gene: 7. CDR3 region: CASSFRTGFNGANVLTF. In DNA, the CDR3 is TGTGCCAGCAGTTTTAGGACAGGGTTTAATGGGGCCAACGTCCTGACTTTC.

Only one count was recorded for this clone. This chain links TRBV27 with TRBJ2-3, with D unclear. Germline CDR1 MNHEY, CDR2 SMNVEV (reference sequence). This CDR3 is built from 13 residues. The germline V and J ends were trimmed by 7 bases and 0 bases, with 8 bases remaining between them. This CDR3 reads CASTRRSTDTQYF. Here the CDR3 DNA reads TGTGCCAGCACCCGCCGTAGCACAGATACGCAGTATTTT.

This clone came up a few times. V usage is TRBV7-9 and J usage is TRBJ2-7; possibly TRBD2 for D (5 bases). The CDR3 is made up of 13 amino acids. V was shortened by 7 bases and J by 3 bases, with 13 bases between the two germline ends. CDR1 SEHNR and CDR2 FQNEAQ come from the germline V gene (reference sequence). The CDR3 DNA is TGTGCCAGCACGGAAGGGAGAGACTACGAGCAGTACTTC. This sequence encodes CASTEGRDYEQYF.

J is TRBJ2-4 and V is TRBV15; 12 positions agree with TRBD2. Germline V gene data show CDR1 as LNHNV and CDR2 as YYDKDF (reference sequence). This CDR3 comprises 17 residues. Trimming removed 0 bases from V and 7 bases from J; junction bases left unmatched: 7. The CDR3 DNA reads TGTGCCACCAGCAGAGAAAAGCTAGCGGGAGGGGGGAACATTCAGTACTTC. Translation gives CATSREKLAGGGNIQYF. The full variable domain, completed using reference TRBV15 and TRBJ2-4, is DAMVIQNPRYQVTQFGKPVTLSCSQTLNHNVMYWYQQKSSQAPKLLFHYYDKDFNNEADTPDNFQSRRPNTSFCFLDIRSPGLGDTAMYLCATSREKLAGGGNIQYFGAGTRLSVL.

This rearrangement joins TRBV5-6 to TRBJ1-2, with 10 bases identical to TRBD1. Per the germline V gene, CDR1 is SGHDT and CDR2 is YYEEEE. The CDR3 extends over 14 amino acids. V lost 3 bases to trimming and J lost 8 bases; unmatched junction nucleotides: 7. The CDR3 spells CASSSRQGAGGYTF. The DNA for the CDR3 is TGTGCCAGCAGCTCAAGACAGGGGGCGGGGGGCTACACCTTC. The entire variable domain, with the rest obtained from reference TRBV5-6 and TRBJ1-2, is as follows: DAGVTQSPTHLIKTRGQQVTLRCSPKSGHDTVSWYQQALGQGPQFIFQYYEEEERQRGNFPDRFSGHQFPNYSSELNVNALLLGDSALYLCASSSRQGAGGYTFGSGTRLTVV.

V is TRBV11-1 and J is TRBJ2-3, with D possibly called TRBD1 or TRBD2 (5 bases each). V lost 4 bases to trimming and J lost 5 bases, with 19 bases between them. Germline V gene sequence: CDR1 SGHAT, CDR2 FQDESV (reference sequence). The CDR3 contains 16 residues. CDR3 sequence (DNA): TGTGCCAGCAGCTGGGCCGGTGGGGGAGAAGGAGATACGCAGTATTTT. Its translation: CASSWAGGGEGDTQYF.

The CDR3 protein is CASIWGCWGCNTEAFF. The CDR3 DNA reads TGCGCCAGCATATGGGGTTGTTGGGGTTGTAACACTGAAGCTTTCTTT. The J gene is TRBJ1-1, the V gene TRBV10-1; D is unresolved. The germline V and J ends were trimmed by 7 bases and 2 bases, with 20 bases remaining between them. This CDR3 contains 16 residues. CDR1 and CDR2 (germline): WNHNN, SYGVQD (reference sequence).

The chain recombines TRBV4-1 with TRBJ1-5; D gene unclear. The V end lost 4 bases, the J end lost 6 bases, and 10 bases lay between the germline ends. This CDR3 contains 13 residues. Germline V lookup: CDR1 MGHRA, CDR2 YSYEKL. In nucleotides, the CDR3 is TGCGCCAGCAGCCTCGGACCGGGTCAGCCCCAGCATTTT. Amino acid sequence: CASSLGPGQPQHF.

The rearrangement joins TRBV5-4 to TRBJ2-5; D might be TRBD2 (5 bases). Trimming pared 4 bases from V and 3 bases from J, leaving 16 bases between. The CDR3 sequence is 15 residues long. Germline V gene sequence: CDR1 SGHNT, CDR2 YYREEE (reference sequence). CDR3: CASSQPRRDKETQYF. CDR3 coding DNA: TGTGCCAGCAGCCAACCAAGACGGGATAAAGAGACCCAGTACTTC.

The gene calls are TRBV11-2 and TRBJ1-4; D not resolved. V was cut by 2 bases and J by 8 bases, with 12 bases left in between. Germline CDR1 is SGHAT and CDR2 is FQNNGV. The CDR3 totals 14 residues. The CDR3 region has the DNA TGTGCCAGCAGCTTAATTGGGCCGTTGGAAAAACTGTTTTTT. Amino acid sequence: CASSLIGPLEKLFF.

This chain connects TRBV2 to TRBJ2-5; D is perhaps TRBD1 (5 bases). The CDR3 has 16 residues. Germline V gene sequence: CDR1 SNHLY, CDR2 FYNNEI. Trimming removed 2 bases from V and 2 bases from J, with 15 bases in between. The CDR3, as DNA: TGTGCCAGCAGTGAATGGGTGAACAAGGGGCAAGAGACCCAGTACTTC. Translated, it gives CASSEWVNKGQETQYF. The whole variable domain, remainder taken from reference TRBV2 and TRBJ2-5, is EPEVTQTPSHQVTQMGQEVILRCVPISNHLYFYWYRQILGQKVEFLVSFYNNEISEKSEIFDDQFSVERPDGSNFTLKIRSTKLEDSAMYFCASSEWVNKGQETQYFGPGTRLLVL.

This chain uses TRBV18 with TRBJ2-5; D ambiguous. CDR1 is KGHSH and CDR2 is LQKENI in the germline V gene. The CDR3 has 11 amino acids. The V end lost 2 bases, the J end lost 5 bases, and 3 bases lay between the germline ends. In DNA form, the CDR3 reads TGTGCCAGCTCACCAAAGGAGACCCAGTACTTC. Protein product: CASSPKETQYF.

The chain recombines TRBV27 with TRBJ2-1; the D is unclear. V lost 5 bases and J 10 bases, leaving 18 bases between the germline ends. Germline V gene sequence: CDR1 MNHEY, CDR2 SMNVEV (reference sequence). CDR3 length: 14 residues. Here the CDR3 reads CASSHGIFTNEQFF. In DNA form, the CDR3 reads TGTGCCAGCAGTCACGGTATATTTACAAACGAGCAGTTCTTC.